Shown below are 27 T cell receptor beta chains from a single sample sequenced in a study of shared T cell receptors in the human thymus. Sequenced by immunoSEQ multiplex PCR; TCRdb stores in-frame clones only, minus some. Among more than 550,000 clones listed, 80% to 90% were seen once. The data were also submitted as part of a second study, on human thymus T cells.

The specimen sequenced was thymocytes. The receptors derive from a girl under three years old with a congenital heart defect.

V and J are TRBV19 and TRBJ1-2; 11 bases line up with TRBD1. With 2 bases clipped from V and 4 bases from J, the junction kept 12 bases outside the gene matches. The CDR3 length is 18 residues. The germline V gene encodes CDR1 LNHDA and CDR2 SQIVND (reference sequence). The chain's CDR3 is CASSIKDRGRGRLYGYTF. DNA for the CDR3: TGTGCCAGTAGTATAAAGGACAGGGGGCGCGGTCGGCTCTATGGCTACACCTTC.

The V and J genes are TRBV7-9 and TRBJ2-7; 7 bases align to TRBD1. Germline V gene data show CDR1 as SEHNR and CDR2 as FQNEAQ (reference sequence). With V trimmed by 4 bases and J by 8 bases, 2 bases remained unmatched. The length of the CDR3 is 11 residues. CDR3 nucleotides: TGTGCCAGCAGCTCACAGGGGAAGCAGTACTTC. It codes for CASSSQGKQYF.

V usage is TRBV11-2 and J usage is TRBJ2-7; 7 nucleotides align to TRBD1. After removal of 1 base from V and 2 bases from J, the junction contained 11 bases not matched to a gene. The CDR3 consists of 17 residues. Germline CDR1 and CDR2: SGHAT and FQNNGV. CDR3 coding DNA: TGTGCCAGCAGCTTAGGATTTCGAGGTACAGGGGCCTACGAGCAGTACTTC. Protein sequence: CASSLGFRGTGAYEQYF.

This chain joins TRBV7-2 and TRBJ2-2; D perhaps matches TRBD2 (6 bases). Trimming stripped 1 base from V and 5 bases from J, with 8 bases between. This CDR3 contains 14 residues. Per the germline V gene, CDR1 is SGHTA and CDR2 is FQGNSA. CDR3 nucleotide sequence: TGTGCCAGCAGCTTAGTGCGGGGAACCGGGGAGCTGTTTTTT. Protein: CASSLVRGTGELFF.

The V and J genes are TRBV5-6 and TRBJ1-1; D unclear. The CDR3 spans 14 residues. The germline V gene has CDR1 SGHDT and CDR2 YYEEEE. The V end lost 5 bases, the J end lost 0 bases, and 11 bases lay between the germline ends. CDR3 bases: TGTGCCAGCAGAACGGTGTCTTTGAACACTGAAGCTTTCTTT. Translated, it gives CASRTVSLNTEAFF.

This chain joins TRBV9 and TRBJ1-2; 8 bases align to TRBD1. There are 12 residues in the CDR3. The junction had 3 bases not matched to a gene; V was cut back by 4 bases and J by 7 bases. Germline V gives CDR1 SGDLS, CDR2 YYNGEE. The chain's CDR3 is CASSRTGFGYTF. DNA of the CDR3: TGTGCCAGCAGCCGGACAGGGTTTGGCTACACCTTC.

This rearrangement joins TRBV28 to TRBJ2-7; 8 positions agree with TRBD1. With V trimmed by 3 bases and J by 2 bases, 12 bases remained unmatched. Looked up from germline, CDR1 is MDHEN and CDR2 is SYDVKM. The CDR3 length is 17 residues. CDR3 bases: TGTGCCAGCAGTTTGATCCGAACCGGGACAGGAACCTACGAGCAGTACTTC. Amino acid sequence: CASSLIRTGTGTYEQYF.

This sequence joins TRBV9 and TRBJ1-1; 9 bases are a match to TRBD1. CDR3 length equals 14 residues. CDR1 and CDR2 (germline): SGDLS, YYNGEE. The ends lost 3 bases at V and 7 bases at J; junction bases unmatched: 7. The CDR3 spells CASSAGTGFGEAFF. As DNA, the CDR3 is TGTGCCAGCAGCGCCGGGACAGGGTTTGGTGAAGCTTTCTTT.

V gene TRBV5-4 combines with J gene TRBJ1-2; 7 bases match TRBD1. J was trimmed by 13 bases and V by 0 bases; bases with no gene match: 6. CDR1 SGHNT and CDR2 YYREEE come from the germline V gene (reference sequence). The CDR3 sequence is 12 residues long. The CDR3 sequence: CASSLVGGPSTF. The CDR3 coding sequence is TGTGCCAGCAGCTTGGTAGGGGGCCCGAGCACCTTC.

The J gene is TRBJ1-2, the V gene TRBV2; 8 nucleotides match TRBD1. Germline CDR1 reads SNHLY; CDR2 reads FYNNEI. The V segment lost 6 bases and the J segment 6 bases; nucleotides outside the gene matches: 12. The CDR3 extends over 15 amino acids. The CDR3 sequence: CASSENRQGRDGYTF. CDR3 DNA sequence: TGTGCCAGCAGCGAAAACCGACAGGGGCGGGATGGCTACACCTTC.

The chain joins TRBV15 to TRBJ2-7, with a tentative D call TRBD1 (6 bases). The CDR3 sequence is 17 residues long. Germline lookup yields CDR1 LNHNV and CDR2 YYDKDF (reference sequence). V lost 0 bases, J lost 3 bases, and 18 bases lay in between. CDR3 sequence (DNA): TGTGCCACCAGCAGAGATCCCGGACAGTCGGGGAGCTACGAGCAGTACTTC. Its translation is CATSRDPGQSGSYEQYF. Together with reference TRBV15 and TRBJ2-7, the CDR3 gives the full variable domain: DAMVIQNPRYQVTQFGKPVTLSCSQTLNHNVMYWYQQKSSQAPKLLFHYYDKDFNNEADTPDNFQSRRPNTSFCFLDIRSPGLGDTAMYLCATSRDPGQSGSYEQYFGPGTRLTVT.

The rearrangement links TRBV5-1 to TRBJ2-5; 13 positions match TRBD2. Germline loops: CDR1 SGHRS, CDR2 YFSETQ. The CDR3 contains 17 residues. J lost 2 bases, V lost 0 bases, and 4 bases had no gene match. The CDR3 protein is CASSLEGLAGNQETQYF. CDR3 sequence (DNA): TGCGCCAGCAGCTTGGAGGGACTAGCGGGGAATCAAGAGACCCAGTACTTC.

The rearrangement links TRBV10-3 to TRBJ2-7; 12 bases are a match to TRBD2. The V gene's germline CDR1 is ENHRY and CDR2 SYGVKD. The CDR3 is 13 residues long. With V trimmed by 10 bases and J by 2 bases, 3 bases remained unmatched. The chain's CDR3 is CATGLAGTYEQYF. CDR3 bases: TGTGCCACTGGACTAGCGGGGACCTACGAGCAGTACTTC.

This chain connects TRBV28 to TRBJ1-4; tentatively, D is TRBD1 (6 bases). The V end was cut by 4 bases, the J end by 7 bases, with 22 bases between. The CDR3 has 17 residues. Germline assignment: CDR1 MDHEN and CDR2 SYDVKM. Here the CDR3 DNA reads TGTGCCAGCAGTTGGGGGCCTTCGGGCGCCTCGCGTGAAAAACTGTTTTTT. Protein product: CASSWGPSGASREKLFF.

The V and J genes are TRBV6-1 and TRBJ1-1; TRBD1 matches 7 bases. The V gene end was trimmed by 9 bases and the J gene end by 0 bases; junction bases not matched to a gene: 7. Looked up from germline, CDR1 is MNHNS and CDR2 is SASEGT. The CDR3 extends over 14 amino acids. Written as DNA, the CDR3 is TGTGCCAGTTTCCGGACAGGCGTGAACACTGAAGCTTTCTTT. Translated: CASFRTGVNTEAFF.

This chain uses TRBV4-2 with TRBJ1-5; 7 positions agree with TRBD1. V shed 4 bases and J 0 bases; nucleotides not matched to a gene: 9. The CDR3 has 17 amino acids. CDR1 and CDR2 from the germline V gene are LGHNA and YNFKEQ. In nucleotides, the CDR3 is TGTGCCAGCAGCCTCCGTCAGGGGGGCCATAGCAATCAGCCCCAGCATTTT. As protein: CASSLRQGGHSNQPQHF.

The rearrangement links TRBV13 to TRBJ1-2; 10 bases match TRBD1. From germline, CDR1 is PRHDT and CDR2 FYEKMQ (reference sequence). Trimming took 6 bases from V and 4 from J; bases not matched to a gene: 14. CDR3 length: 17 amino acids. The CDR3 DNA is TGTGCCAGCAGACCGTCCCGGGACAGGGGACGAGGCTATGGCTACACCTTC. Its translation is CASRPSRDRGRGYGYTF.

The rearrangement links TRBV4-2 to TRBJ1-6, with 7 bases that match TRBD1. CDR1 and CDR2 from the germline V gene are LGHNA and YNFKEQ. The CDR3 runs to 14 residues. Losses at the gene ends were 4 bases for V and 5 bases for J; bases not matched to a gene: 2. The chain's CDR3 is CASSRDSDNSPLHF. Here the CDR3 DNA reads TGTGCCAGCAGCCGGGACAGTGATAATTCACCCCTCCACTTT.

Here the CDR3 DNA reads TGTGCCAGCAGTTTCGTAGTGCTGAATCAGCCCCAGCATTTT. Translating it yields CASSFVVLNQPQHF. The J gene is TRBJ1-5, the V gene TRBV28; D remains ambiguous. The germline V and J ends were trimmed by 3 bases and 4 bases, with 10 bases remaining between them. The germline V gene has CDR1 MDHEN and CDR2 SYDVKM. The CDR3 extends over 14 amino acids.

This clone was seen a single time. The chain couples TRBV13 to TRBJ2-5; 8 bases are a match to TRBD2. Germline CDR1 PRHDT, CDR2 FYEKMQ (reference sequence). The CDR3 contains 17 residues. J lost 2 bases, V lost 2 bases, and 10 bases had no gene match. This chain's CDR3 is CASSLKVAGSYQETQYF. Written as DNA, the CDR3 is TGTGCCAGCAGCTTAAAGGTAGCGGGGTCTTATCAAGAGACCCAGTACTTC.

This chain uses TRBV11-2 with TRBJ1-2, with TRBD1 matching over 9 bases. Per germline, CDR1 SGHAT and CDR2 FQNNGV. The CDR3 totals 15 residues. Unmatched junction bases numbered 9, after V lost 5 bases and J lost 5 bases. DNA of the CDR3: TGTGCCAGCAGCGTTACCGGGACAGGGCTATATGGCTACACCTTC. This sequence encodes CASSVTGTGLYGYTF.

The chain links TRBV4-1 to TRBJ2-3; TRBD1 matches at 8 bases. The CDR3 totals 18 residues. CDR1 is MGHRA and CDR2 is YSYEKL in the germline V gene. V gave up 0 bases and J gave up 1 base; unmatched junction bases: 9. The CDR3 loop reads CASSQDNRGFAGTDTQYF. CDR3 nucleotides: TGCGCCAGCAGCCAAGATAACAGGGGGTTTGCCGGCACAGATACGCAGTATTTT.

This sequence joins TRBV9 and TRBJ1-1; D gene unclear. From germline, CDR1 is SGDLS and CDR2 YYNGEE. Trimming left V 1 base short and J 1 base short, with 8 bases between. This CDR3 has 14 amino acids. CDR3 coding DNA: TGTGCCAGCAGCGTAAGGGAGCAGAACACTGAAGCTTTCTTT. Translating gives CASSVREQNTEAFF.

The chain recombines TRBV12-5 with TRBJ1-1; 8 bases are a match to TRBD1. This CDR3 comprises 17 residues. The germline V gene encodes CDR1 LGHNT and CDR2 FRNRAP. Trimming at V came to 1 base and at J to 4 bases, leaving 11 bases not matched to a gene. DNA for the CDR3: TGTGCTAGTGGTTTGGGACAGGGGATGTCGGTGGCCACTGAAGCTTTCTTT. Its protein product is CASGLGQGMSVATEAFF.

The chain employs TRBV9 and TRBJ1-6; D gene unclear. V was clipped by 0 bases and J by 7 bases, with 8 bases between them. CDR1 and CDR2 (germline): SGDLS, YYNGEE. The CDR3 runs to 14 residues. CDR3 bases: TGTGCCAGCAGCGTAGGGGAGACCAATTCACCCCTCCACTTT. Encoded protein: CASSVGETNSPLHF. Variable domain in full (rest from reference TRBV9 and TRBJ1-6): DSGVTQTPKHLITATGQRVTLRCSPRSGDLSVYWYQQSLDQGLQFLIQYYNGEERAKGNILERFSAQQFPDLHSELNLSSLELGDSALYFCASSVGETNSPLHFGNGTRLTVT.

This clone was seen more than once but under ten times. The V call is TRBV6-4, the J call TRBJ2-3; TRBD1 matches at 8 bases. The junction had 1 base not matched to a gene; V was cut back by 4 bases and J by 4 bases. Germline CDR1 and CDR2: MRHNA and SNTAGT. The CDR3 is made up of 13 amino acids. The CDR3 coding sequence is TGTGCCAGCAGTGCAGGGGGCCCAGATACGCAGTATTTT. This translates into CASSAGGPDTQYF.

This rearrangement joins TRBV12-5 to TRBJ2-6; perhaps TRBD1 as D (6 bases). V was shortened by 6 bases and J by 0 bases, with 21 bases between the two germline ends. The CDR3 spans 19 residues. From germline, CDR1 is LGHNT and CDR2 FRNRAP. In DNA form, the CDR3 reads TGTGCTAGTGGGATGACAGGTGATTCATTTTACTCTGGGGCCAACGTCCTGACTTTC. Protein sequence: CASGMTGDSFYSGANVLTF.